The subject of this entry is one T cell receptor beta chain. Its antigen is unknown. Germline CDR1 reads MGHRA; CDR2 reads YSYEKL. V lost 0 bases, J lost 7 bases, and 15 bases lay in between. The CDR3 has 16 amino acids. This sample stems from a study of cytomegalovirus exposure and HLA in healthy donors. Study-wide findings and caveats: Reportedly, HLA-A and HLA-B alleles of most subjects were accurately predicted from TCR beta.

Researchers ran the PCR with 60 Vbeta and 13 Jbeta primers. The method was immunoSEQ multiplex PCR; TCRdb's version includes in-frame clones alone and lacks a portion of them. This sample has under 200,000 clones, with 75% to 85% found just once. The V gene is TRBV4-1, the J gene TRBJ1-4; D is possibly TRBD1 (5 bases). Sample: PBMCs. The receptor was isolated from a man aged 25-40 years in good health and CMV-seronegative. The CDR3 loop reads CASSQEGPWWSEKLFF. The CDR3 nucleotides are TGCGCCAGCAGCCAAGAGGGGCCGTGGTGGAGTGAAAAACTGTTTTTT.